This TCR beta chain originates from a study of T cells in Graves' hyperthyroidism and ophthalmopathy. Points on this clonotype: The antigen is unknown.

Amplification yielded TCR beta CDR3 regions, with RNA transcripts as the source. HTBI primers were used for first-round RT-PCR of the TCR CDR3. TCRdb reprocessed the multiplex PCR reads via MiXCR and lists one record per CDR3 protein. Of 530,000 or so distinct CDR3 sequences in the sample, around 45% are singletons; the top ten hold about 8.3%. General study points: The model forecast ophthalmopathy, anticipating it by a median 6.5 months before onset. Most thyroid clonotypes that were expanded above 0.001 also turned up in blood.

Patients aged 18 to 65 had newly diagnosed hyperthyroidism of under 2 months' duration. Germline V gene sequence: CDR1 SGHTA, CDR2 FQGTGA. This CDR3 comprises 18 residues. The V and J ends lost 2 bases and 5 bases, in that order; junction bases with no gene match: 15. The chain couples TRBV7-3 to TRBJ1-1; 9 bases align to TRBD1. The TCR sequence derives from a woman younger than 30 with Graves' hyperthyroidism. Sequencing used peripheral blood or thyroid tissue (not recorded which). CDR3 bases: TGTGCCAGCAGCTTATCGGGGGTCCTACAGGGGGCGTATACTGAAGCTTTCTTT. This gives the protein CASSLSGVLQGAYTEAFF.